A selection of T cell receptor beta chains follows, all from one sample in a study of regulatory T cells in long-lasting Graves disease. TCRdb reprocessed the multiplex PCR reads via MiXCR and lists one record per CDR3 protein. The table shows hundreds of thousands of distinct CDR3 sequences, with over 15% occurring only once. Sequenced material: peripheral blood mononuclear cells (PBMCs), taken at new diagnosis, from a patient treated with antithyroid drugs. The source is a female donor with Graves disease. Both conserved end residues are part of each CDR3. D genes are given only for firm matches. A clone size is listed for some rows: how often the clone was seen (once, few, many), or a class if it is expanded.

len	d_gene	v_gene	abundance	j_gene	CDR3aa	CDR3nt
14	TRBD2	TRBV12-3/TRBV12-4	many	TRBJ2-7	CASSFRLAGGEQYF	TGTGCCAGCAGTTTTAGGCTAGCGGGAGGGGAGCAGTACTTC
15	.	TRBV7-9	many	TRBJ2-1	CASTGGESSYNEQFF	TGTGCCAGCACCGGAGGGGAGAGCTCCTACAATGAGCAGTTCTTC
13	.	TRBV12-3/TRBV12-4	many	TRBJ1-2	CASMGGVNYGYTF	TGTGCCAGCATGGGCGGGGTTAACTATGGCTACACCTTC
12	.	TRBV13	many	TRBJ2-2	CASSSTERELFF	TGTGCCAGCAGCTCAACTGAAAGGGAGCTGTTTTTT
15	.	TRBV12-3/TRBV12-4	.	TRBJ2-1	CASRLRGVPYNEQFF	TGTGCCAGCAGGTTAAGGGGAGTGCCTTACAATGAGCAGTTCTTC
12	.	TRBV29-1	many	TRBJ2-5	CSVGTAQETQYF	TGCAGCGTAGGGACGGCCCAAGAGACCCAGTACTTC
14	.	TRBV28	few	TRBJ2-7	CASSSWRNYYEQYF	TGTGCCAGCAGTTCCTGGAGGAACTACTACGAGCAGTACTTC
13	TRBD2	TRBV19	many	TRBJ2-1	CASSLRTSTEQFF	TGTGCCAGTAGTTTACGGACTAGTACTGAGCAGTTCTTC
15	.	TRBV5-6	many	TRBJ2-1	CASSLVEGVYNEQFF	TGTGCCAGCAGCTTGGTGGAGGGGGTGTACAATGAGCAGTTCTTC
12	TRBD2	TRBV29-1	many	TRBJ2-1	CSLASGSHEQFF	TGCAGCCTTGCCAGCGGGAGTCATGAGCAGTTCTTC
13	TRBD1	TRBV5-1	many	TRBJ2-7	CASSLVRGHEQYF	TGCGCCAGCAGCTTGGTGAGGGGGCACGAGCAGTACTTC
17	TRBD1	TRBV15	few	TRBJ2-7	CATRNLAGQGSSYEQYF	TGTGCCACCAGAAACCTCGCAGGACAGGGGAGCTCCTACGAGCAGTACTTC
11	.	TRBV6-1	.	TRBJ2-5	CASSRGTSPYF	TGTGCCAGCAGTCGAGGCACTTCTCCGTACTTC
19	TRBD2	TRBV9	many	TRBJ2-1	CASSVLAGEVVSSYNEQFF	TGTGCCAGCAGCGTTCTAGCGGGAGAGGTAGTGAGCTCCTACAATGAGCAGTTCTTC
18	TRBD1	TRBV7-2	many	TRBJ2-6	CASGGLRGRDSGANVLTF	TGTGCCAGCGGCGGGTTGAGGGGGCGCGATTCTGGGGCCAACGTCCTGACTTTC
15	.	TRBV5-4	.	TRBJ2-5	CASSPRGQYQETQYF	TGTGCCAGCAGCCCCCGTGGACAGTACCAAGAGACCCAGTACTTC
16	.	TRBV6-1	.	TRBJ2-3	CASSEESGSSTDTQYF	TGTGCCAGCAGTGAAGAAAGCGGGTCTAGCACAGATACGCAGTATTTT
15	.	TRBV12-3/TRBV12-4	many	TRBJ2-7	CASSLGAGRPYEQYF	TGTGCCAGCAGTTTAGGCGCGGGACGGCCCTACGAGCAGTACTTC
15	TRBD1	TRBV11-3	few	TRBJ2-7	CASSERTGTETERYF	TGTGCCAGCAGCGAACGAACCGGGACAGAAACCGAGCGGTACTTC
13	.	TRBV9	.	TRBJ1-1	CASSVAGVSEAFF	TGTGCCAGCAGCGTAGCAGGTGTATCTGAAGCTTTCTTT
14	.	TRBV7-9	many	TRBJ1-1	CASSLRQDNTEAFF	TGTGCCAGCAGCTTAAGACAAGATAACACTGAAGCTTTCTTT
13	TRBD1	TRBV29-1	few	TRBJ2-2	CSAGQGGAGELFF	TGCAGCGCTGGACAGGGTGGGGCCGGGGAGCTGTTTTTT
16	TRBD2	TRBV28	many	TRBJ2-7	CASSRPRASGTYEQYF	TGTGCCAGCAGTCGCCCAAGGGCTAGCGGGACCTACGAGCAGTACTTC
13	.	TRBV30	many	TRBJ2-5	CAWSLTPGETQYF	TGTGCCTGGAGCCTGACCCCAGGGGAGACCCAGTACTTC
13	.	TRBV20-1	.	TRBJ2-2	CSASRLEIGELFF	TGCAGTGCTAGCCGACTTGAAATCGGGGAGCTGTTTTTT
16	.	TRBV27	.	TRBJ1-4	CASTGRGSPVREKLFF	TGTGCCAGCACGGGCAGGGGATCCCCAGTCCGTGAAAAACTGTTTTTT
14	.	TRBV2	many	TRBJ2-1	CASSDDGAYNEQFF	TGTGCCAGCAGTGATGATGGGGCTTACAATGAGCAGTTCTTC
15	.	TRBV28	many	TRBJ2-5	CASNEGGGRQETQYF	TGTGCCAGCAACGAGGGGGGGGGTCGTCAAGAGACCCAGTACTTC
14	.	TRBV3-1	.	TRBJ1-1	CASSQEGGLGEAFF	TGTGCCAGCAGCCAAGAGGGGGGTTTGGGTGAAGCTTTCTTT
13	TRBD1	TRBV2	many	TRBJ1-2	CASSGQGSSGYTF	TGTGCCAGCAGTGGACAGGGGTCGTCTGGCTACACCTTC
16	TRBD1	TRBV19	.	TRBJ2-5	CASSTVGTANQEAQYF	TGTGCCAGTAGTACCGTTGGGACAGCTAACCAAGAGGCCCAGTACTTC
13	.	TRBV5-1	few	TRBJ1-2	CASSSIRDNGYTF	TGCGCCAGCAGCTCTATCCGGGACAATGGCTACACCTTC
12	.	TRBV29-1	few	TRBJ2-1	CSVLDGSYEQFF	TGCAGCGTCCTGGACGGTTCCTACGAGCAGTTCTTC
13	.	TRBV19	few	TRBJ2-3	CATRSVGTDTQYF	TGTGCCACTCGGTCGGTTGGCACAGATACGCAGTATTTT
13	TRBD1	TRBV12-3/TRBV12-4	many	TRBJ1-2	CASSDRVLYGYTF	TGTGCCAGCAGTGACAGGGTTCTCTATGGCTACACCTTC
14	.	TRBV28	many	TRBJ1-1	CASSSLTTRTEAFF	TGTGCCAGCAGTTCCCTTACGACAAGGACTGAAGCTTTCTTT
17	.	TRBV6-2/TRBV6-3	.	TRBJ1-2	CASSYGLDTSLDYGYTF	TGTGCCAGCAGTTATGGGTTAGACACTTCCCTCGACTATGGCTACACCTTC
14	.	TRBV19	.	TRBJ2-1	CASSNLEAYNEQFF	TGTGCCAGTAGTAATCTGGAGGCCTACAATGAGCAGTTCTTC
14	.	TRBV6-9	many	TRBJ2-7	CASSYAQGSYEQYF	TGTGCCAGCAGTTACGCGCAGGGAAGCTACGAGCAGTACTTC
18	TRBD2	TRBV24-1	many	TRBJ2-1	CATSDPTSGLSSYNEQFF	TGTGCCACCAGTGACCCAACTAGCGGGTTGAGCTCCTACAATGAGCAGTTCTTC
13	TRBD2	TRBV5-6	few	TRBJ2-1	CASSLLAAVGQFF	TGTGCCAGCAGCTTACTAGCGGCTGTTGGGCAGTTCTTC
19	TRBD1	TRBV6-1	many	TRBJ1-4	CASSEAPRWTGHFNEKLFF	TGTGCCAGCAGTGAAGCTCCGCGATGGACAGGGCACTTTAATGAAAAACTGTTTTTT
20	.	TRBV14	few	TRBJ2-6	CASSQGIPQGYSSGANVLTF	TGTGCCAGCAGCCAAGGAATACCCCAGGGGTATAGCTCTGGGGCCAACGTCCTGACTTTC
13	TRBD2	TRBV12-3/TRBV12-4	few	TRBJ2-7	CASSFGLAGEEYF	TGTGCCAGCAGTTTCGGACTAGCGGGAGAGGAGTACTTC
14	.	TRBV28	many	TRBJ1-2	CASKTSAGLYGYTF	TGTGCCAGCAAGACAAGCGCAGGACTTTATGGCTACACCTTC
12	.	TRBV7-6	few	TRBJ2-1	CASSLGANEQFF	TGTGCCAGCAGCTTAGGCGCTAATGAGCAGTTCTTC
17	.	TRBV6-1	many	TRBJ2-7	CASSPQWGGRGVDEQYF	TGTGCCAGCAGTCCTCAATGGGGCGGACGGGGAGTAGACGAGCAGTACTTC
13	.	TRBV3-1	many	TRBJ2-2	CASSRGATGELFF	TGTGCCAGCAGCCGGGGGGCTACCGGGGAGCTGTTTTTT
13	.	TRBV6-2/TRBV6-3	.	TRBJ2-7	CASSLQPPYEQYF	TGTGCCAGCAGCCTCCAACCTCCCTACGAGCAGTACTTC
11	.	TRBV12-3/TRBV12-4	many	TRBJ2-7	CASSLGTAAYF	TGTGCCAGCAGTTTAGGGACCGCGGCGTACTTC
9	.	TRBV2	.	TRBJ2-5	CADEARAYF	TGTGCCGATGAAGCTCGGGCGTACTTC
14	TRBD2	TRBV6-1	many	TRBJ2-3	CASLTSGGTDTQYF	TGTGCCAGCCTGACTAGCGGAGGCACAGATACGCAGTATTTT
17	.	TRBV20-1	many	TRBJ2-1	CSARDRWTGSSYNEQFF	TGCAGTGCTAGAGATCGGTGGACTGGGAGCTCCTACAATGAGCAGTTCTTC
14	.	TRBV3-1	many	TRBJ2-1	CASSQVTGVGEQFF	TGTGCCAGCAGCCAAGTTACGGGAGTTGGGGAGCAGTTCTTC
17	TRBD2	TRBV5-1	few	TRBJ2-3	CANSPEFSGLSTDTQYF	TGCGCCAACAGCCCCGAATTTAGCGGGCTTAGCACAGATACGCAGTATTTT
12	.	TRBV29-1	many	TRBJ1-2	CSVLAPRGGYTF	TGCAGCGTTCTGGCGCCTCGGGGCGGCTACACCTTC
21	TRBD2	TRBV11-2	many	TRBJ2-1	CASSPLLGQREGESSYNEQFF	TGTGCCAGCAGCCCTCTATTAGGGCAGCGGGAGGGCGAAAGCTCCTACAATGAGCAGTTCTTC
15	.	TRBV18	many	TRBJ1-5	CASSGTWGGNQPQHF	TGTGCCAGCTCAGGCACGTGGGGCGGCAATCAGCCCCAGCATTTT
14	TRBD2	TRBV20-1	many	TRBJ2-1	CSAKGLAVISEQFF	TGCAGTGCAAAGGGACTAGCAGTCATCAGTGAGCAGTTCTTC